This entry features one T cell receptor beta chain sequence. Its antigen remains unidentified. This sample is drawn from a study of T cells in Graves' hyperthyroidism and ophthalmopathy. General study points: Most thyroid clonotypes expanded above 0.001 appeared in blood too.

Germline V gives CDR1 SNHLY, CDR2 FYNNEI. Trimming stripped 9 bases from V and 3 bases from J, with 14 bases between. This CDR3 is 13 amino acids long. Clinical symptoms, serum thyroxine, TRAb, thyroid ultrasound and orbital computed tomography established diagnosis. RNA transcripts provided the source from which TCR beta CDR3 regions were amplified. When the TCR CDR3 underwent first-round RT-PCR, the HTBI primer set was used. TCRdb called the multiplex PCR reads again in MiXCR, with one record for every CDR3 protein. The sample holds about 720,000 distinct CDR3 sequences, about 19% seen once. The origin of this receptor is a woman between 45 and 60 years old with Graves' hyperthyroidism that later progressed to Graves' ophthalmopathy. Specimen: blood. The V and J genes are TRBV2 and TRBJ1-1, with a possible D match to TRBD1 (5 bases). CDR3 protein: CASRVGGDTEAFF. The CDR3 coding sequence is TGTGCCAGTCGTGTTGGGGGAGACACTGAAGCTTTCTTT.